This TCR beta chain was profiled in a study of blood T cell repertoires in COVID-19. Across the study: COVID-19 samples from acute and convalescent phases originated in the United States, Italy and Spain.

Original processing notes: The authors estimated nucleated cell counts from reference gene primer amplification. Profiled with immunoSEQ multiplex PCR; TCRdb holds only in-frame clones, not every one. V and J calls and clone size come straight from that table; D and trimming were deduced from the DNA. This table holds roughly 100,000 clones, approximately 80% found once. V was shortened by 3 bases and J by 3 bases, with 6 bases between the two germline ends. This CDR3 spans 12 amino acids. The germline CDR1 and CDR2 sequences are ENHRY and SYGVKD. The source material was peripheral blood. The TCR originated in a human donor in a cohort sampled during active COVID-19. The rearrangement uses TRBV10-3 and TRBJ2-7, with D hard to call. As DNA, the CDR3 is TGTGCCATCAGTGAAGCCTACTACGAGCAGTACTTC. Its translation: CAISEAYYEQYF.